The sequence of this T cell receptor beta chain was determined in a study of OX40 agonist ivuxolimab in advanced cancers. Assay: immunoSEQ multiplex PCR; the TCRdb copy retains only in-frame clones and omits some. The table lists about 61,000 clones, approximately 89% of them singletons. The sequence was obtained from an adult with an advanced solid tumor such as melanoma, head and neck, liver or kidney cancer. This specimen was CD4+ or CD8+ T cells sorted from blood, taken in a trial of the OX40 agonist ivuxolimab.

The CDR3 DNA reads TGTGCCAGCAGTGACAGTGAGAACACTGAAGCTTTCTTT. It yields the protein CASSDSENTEAFF. The chain links TRBV6-4 to TRBJ1-1; D is undetermined. V was trimmed by 2 bases and J by 1 base, leaving 5 bases between them. From germline, CDR1 is MRHNA and CDR2 SNTAGT. This CDR3 contains 13 residues.